Shown below are 4 T cell receptor beta chains from a single sample sequenced in a study of CD8 T cells in Susac syndrome. Reverse transcription of roughly 0.5 to 1 ug RNA was carried out with random hexamers. TCRdb re-analysed the immunoSEQ multiplex PCR reads in MiXCR, keeping a single row per CDR3 protein. The sample includes some 120,000 distinct CDR3 sequences, 80% to 95% of them seen just once. The sample taken for sequencing was CD4+ T cells from PBMCs. The receptors were sampled from a human donor in good health.

V gene TRBV7-9 combines with J gene TRBJ1-4; 7 positions agree with TRBD1. Germline CDR1 and CDR2: SEHNR and FQNEAQ (reference sequence). With V trimmed by 5 bases and J by 0 bases, 3 bases remained unmatched. This CDR3 comprises 15 residues. In DNA form, the CDR3 reads TGTGCCAGCAGCGAGGGGGCGTCAACTAATGAAAAACTGTTTTTT. This sequence encodes CASSEGASTNEKLFF. The variable domain in full, completed from reference TRBV7-9 and TRBJ1-4, reads DTGVSQNPRHKITKRGQNVTFRCDPISEHNRLYWYRQTLGQGPEFLTYFQNEAQLEKSRLLSDRFSAERPKGSFSTLEIQRTEQGDSAMYLCASSEGASTNEKLFFGSGTQLSVL.

The gene calls are TRBV29-1 and TRBJ1-1, with D possibly TRBD1 on 6 matching bases. The CDR3 spans 14 residues. The V gene's germline CDR1 is SQVTM and CDR2 ANQGSEA. Trimming removed 0 bases at V and 6 bases at J, with 14 bases between. CDR3 in DNA: TGCAGCGTTGAAGAGAGGCAGGGGTTCTCTGAAGCTTTCTTT. Its translation is CSVEERQGFSEAFF.

The V and J genes are TRBV6-5 and TRBJ2-7; 11 positions agree with TRBD2. V lost 4 bases, J lost 6 bases, and 5 bases stayed unmatched. The V gene's germline CDR1 is MNHEY and CDR2 SVGAGI. This CDR3 spans 14 amino acids. The CDR3 DNA follows: TGTGCCAGCAGTTTAGCGGGGGGGTCGGGCGAGCAGTACTTC. Encoded protein: CASSLAGGSGEQYF.

The chain is built from TRBV20-1 and TRBJ1-1; the D is unclear. CDR1 and CDR2 (germline): DFQATT, SNEGSKA (reference sequence). Trimming removed 4 bases at V and 1 base at J, with 10 bases between. The CDR3 is 13 residues long. The CDR3 loop reads CSATRAANTEAFF. For the CDR3, the DNA is TGCAGTGCTACCAGAGCTGCGAACACTGAAGCTTTCTTT.